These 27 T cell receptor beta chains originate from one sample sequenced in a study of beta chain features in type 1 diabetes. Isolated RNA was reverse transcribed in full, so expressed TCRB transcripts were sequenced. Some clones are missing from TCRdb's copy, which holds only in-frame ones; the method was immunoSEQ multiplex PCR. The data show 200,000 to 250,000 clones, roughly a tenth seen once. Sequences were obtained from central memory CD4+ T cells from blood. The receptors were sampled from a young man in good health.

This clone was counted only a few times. For the CDR3, the DNA is TGTGCCAGCAGTTTTTTAAAACAGGGGGCGGAAAAACTGTTTTTT. Its protein is CASSFLKQGAEKLFF. V gene TRBV28 combines with J gene TRBJ1-4; 9 bases are a match to TRBD1. This CDR3 is 15 amino acids long. CDR1 is MDHEN, CDR2 SYDVKM, per germline. V dropped 3 bases and J dropped 8; count of bases not matched to a gene: 7.

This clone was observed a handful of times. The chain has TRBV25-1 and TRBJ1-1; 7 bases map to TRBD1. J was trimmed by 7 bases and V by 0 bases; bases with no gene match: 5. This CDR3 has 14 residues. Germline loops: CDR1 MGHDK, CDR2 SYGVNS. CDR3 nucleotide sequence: TGTGCCAGCAGTGAATATGACAGGGTGTTTGAAGCTTTCTTT. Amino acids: CASSEYDRVFEAFF.

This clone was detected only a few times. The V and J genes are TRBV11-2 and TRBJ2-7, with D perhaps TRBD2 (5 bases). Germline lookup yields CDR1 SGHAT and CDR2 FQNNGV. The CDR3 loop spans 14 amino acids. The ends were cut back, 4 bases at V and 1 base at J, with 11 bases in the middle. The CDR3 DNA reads TGTGCCAGCAGCTCTCAAGCGGAATCCTACGAGCAGTACTTC. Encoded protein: CASSSQAESYEQYF.

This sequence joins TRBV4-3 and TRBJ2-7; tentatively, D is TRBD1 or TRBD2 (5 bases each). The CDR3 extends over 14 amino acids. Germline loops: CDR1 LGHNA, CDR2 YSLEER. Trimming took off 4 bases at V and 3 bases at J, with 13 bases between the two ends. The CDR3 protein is CASSRGVEVYEQYF. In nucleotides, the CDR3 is TGCGCCAGCAGCCGAGGGGTGGAGGTCTACGAGCAGTACTTC.

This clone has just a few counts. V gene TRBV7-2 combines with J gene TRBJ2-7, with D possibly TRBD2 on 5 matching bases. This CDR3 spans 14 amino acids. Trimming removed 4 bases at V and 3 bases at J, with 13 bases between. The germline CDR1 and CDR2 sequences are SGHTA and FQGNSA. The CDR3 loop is CASSSQRAGYEQYF. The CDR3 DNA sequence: TGTGCCAGCAGCTCCCAGAGGGCCGGCTACGAGCAGTACTTC.

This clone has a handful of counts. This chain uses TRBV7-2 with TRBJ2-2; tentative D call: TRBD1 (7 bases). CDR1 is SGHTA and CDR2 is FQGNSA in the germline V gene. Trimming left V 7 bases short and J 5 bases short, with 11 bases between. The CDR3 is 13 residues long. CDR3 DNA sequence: TGTGCCAGCACAGGGGGGAGAACCGGGGAGCTGTTTTTT. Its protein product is CASTGGRTGELFF.

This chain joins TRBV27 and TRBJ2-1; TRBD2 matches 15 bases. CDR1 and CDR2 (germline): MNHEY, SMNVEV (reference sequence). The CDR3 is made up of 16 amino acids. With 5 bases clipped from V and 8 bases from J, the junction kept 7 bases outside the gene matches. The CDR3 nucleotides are TGTGCCAGCAGTCCTCGGACTAGCGGGAGGGGCGATGAGCAGTTCTTC. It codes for CASSPRTSGRGDEQFF.

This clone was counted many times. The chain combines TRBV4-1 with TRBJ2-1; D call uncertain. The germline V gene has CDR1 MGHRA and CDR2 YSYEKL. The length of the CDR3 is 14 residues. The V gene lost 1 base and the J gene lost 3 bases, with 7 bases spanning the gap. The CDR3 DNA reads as TGCGCCAGCAGCCAAGGGAGCTACTACAATGAGCAGTTCTTC. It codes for CASSQGSYYNEQFF.

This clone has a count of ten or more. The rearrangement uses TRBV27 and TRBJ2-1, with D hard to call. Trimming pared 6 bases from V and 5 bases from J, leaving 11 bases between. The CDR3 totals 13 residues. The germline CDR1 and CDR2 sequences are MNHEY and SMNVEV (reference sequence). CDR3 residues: CASRSVWDNEQFF. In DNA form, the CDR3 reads TGTGCCAGCAGATCTGTCTGGGACAATGAGCAGTTCTTC.

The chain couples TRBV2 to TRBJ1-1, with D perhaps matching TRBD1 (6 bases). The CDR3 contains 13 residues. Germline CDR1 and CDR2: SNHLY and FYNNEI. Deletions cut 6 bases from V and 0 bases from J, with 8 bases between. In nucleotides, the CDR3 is TGTGCCAGCAGGGACAGATTGAACACTGAAGCTTTCTTT. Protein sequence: CASRDRLNTEAFF.

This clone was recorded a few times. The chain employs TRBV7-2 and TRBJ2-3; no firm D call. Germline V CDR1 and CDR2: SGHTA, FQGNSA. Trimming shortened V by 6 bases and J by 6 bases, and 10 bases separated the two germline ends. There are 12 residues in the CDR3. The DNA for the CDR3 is TGTGCCAGCAGGCCTACGTTCGATACGCAGTATTTT. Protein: CASRPTFDTQYF.

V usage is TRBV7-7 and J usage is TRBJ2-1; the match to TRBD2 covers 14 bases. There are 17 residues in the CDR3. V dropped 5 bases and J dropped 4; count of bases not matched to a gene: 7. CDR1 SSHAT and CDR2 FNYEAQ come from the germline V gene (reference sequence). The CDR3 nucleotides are TGTGCCAGCAGCAAGGGACTAGCGGGAGTTGTGTACAATGAGCAGTTCTTC. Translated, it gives CASSKGLAGVVYNEQFF.

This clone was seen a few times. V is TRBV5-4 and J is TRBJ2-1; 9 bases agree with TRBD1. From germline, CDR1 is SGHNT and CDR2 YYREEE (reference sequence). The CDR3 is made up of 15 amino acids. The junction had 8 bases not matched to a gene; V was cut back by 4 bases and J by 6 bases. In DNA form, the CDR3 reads TGTGCCAGCAGCAGCGAAGGGACAGGGAGCAATGAGCAGTTCTTC. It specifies CASSSEGTGSNEQFF.

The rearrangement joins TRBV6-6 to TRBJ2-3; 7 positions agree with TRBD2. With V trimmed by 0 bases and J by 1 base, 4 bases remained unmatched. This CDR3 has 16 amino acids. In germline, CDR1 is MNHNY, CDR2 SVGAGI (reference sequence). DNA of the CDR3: TGTGCCAGCAGTTACTCGGCTAGCGGTCGCACAGATACGCAGTATTTT. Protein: CASSYSASGRTDTQYF.

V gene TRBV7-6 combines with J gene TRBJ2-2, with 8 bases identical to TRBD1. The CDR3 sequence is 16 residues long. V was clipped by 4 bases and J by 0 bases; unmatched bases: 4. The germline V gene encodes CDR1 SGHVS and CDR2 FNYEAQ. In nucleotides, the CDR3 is TGTGCCAGCAGCTCGGGACAGGTGACGAACACCGGGGAGCTGTTTTTT. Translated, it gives CASSSGQVTNTGELFF.

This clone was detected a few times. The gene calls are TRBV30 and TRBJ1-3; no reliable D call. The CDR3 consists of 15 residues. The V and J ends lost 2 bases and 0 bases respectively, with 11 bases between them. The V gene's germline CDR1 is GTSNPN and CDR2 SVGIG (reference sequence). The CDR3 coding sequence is TGTGCCTGGAGTACGTCCAGCCGCTCTGGAAACACCATATATTTT. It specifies CAWSTSSRSGNTIYF.

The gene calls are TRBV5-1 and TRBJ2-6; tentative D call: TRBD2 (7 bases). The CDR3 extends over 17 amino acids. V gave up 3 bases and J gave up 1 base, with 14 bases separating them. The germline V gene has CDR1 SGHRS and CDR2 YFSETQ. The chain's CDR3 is CASSSLGGRSGANVLTF. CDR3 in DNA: TGCGCCAGCAGCTCCTTGGGGGGGCGGTCTGGGGCCAACGTCCTGACTTTC.

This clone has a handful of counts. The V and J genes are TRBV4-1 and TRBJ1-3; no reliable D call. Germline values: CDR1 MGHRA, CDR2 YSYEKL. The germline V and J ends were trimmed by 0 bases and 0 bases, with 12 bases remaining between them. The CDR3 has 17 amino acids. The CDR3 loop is CASSQDLAPGSGNTIYF. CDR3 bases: TGCGCCAGCAGCCAAGATCTCGCTCCGGGCTCTGGAAACACCATATATTTT.

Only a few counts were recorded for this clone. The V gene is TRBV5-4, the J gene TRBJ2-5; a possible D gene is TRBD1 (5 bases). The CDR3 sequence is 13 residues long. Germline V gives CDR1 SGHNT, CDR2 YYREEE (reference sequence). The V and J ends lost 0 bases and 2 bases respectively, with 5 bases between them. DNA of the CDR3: TGTGCCAGCAGCTTGGACAGGCAAGAGACCCAGTACTTC. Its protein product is CASSLDRQETQYF.

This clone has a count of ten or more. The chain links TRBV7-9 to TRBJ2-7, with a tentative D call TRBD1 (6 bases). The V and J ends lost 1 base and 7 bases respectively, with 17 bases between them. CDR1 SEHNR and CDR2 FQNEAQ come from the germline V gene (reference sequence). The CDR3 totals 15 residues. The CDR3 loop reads CASSLVQGQRQEQYF. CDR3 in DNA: TGTGCCAGCAGCTTAGTACAGGGTCAAAGGCAAGAGCAGTACTTC. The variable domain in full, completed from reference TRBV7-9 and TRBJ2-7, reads DTGVSQNPRHKITKRGQNVTFRCDPISEHNRLYWYRQTLGQGPEFLTYFQNEAQLEKSRLLSDRFSAERPKGSFSTLEIQRTEQGDSAMYLCASSLVQGQRQEQYFGPGTRLTVT.

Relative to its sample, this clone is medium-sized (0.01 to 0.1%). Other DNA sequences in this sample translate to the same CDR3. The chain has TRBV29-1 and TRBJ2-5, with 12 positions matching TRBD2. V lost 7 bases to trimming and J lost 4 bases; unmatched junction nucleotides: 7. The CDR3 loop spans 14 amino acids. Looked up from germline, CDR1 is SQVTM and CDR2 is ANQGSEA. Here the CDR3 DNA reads TGCAGCGCCGGGAAGGGACTAGCGGGAGAGACCCAGTACTTC. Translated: CSAGKGLAGETQYF.

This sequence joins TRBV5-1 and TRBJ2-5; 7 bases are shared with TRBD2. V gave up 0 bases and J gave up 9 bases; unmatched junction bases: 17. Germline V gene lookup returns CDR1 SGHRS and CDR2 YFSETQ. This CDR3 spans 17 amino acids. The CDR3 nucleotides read TGCGCCAGCAGCTTGGATCAACCCCCAGGGAGGGGTGGGGCCCAGTACTTC. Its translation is CASSLDQPPGRGGAQYF.

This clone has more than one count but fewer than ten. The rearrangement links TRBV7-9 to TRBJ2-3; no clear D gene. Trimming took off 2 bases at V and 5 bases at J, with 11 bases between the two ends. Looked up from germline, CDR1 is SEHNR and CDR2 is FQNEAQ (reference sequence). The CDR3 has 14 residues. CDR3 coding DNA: TGTGCCAGCAGCTTACTGGGAAGTGGAGATACGCAGTATTTT. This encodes CASSLLGSGDTQYF.

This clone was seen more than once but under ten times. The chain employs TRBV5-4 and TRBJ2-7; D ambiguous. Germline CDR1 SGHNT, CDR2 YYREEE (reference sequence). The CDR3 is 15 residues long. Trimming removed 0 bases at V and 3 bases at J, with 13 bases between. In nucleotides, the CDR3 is TGTGCCAGCAGCTTGGATCCGGGCTCGTACTACGAGCAGTACTTC. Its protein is CASSLDPGSYYEQYF. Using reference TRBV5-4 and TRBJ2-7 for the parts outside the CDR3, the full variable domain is ETGVTQSPTHLIKTRGQQVTLRCSSQSGHNTVSWYQQALGQGPQFIFQYYREEENGRGNFPPRFSGLQFPNYSSELNVNALELDDSALYLCASSLDPGSYYEQYFGPGTRLTVT.

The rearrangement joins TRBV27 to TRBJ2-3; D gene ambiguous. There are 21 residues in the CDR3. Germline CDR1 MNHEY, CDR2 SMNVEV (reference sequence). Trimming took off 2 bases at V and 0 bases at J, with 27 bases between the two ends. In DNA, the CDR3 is TGTGCCAGCAGTTTAGGTTCGGGCTCCTCCCTTAGGCGGAGTAGCACAGATACGCAGTATTTT. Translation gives CASSLGSGSSLRRSSTDTQYF.

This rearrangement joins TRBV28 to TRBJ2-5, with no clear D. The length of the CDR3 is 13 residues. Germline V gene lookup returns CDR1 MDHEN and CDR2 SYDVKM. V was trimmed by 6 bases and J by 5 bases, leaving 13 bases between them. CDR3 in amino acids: CASRRERWETQYF. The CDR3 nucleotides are TGTGCCAGCAGGCGTGAGAGGTGGGAGACCCAGTACTTC.

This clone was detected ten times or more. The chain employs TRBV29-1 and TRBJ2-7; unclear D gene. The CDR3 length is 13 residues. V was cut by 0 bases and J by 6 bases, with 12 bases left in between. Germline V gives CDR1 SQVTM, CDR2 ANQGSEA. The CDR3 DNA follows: TGCAGCGTTGAAGACTCCCGGTACGGCGAGCAGTACTTC. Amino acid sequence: CSVEDSRYGEQYF.